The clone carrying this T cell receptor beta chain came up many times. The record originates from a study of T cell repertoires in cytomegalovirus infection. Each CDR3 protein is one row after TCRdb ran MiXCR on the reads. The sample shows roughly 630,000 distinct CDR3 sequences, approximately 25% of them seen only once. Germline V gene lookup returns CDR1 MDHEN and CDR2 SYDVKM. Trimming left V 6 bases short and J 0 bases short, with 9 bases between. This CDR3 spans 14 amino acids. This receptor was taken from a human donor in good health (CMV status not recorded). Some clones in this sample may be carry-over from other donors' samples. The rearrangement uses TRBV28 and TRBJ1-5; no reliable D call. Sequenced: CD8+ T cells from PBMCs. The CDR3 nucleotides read TGTGCCAGCAGGCTCACAGTTAGCAATCAGCCCCAGCATTTT. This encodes CASRLTVSNQPQHF.